Below, 8 T cell receptor beta chains from the same sample are listed, as sequenced in a study of shared clonotypes between healthy human individuals. The method was immunoSEQ multiplex PCR; TCRdb's version includes in-frame clones alone and lacks a portion of them. In the table there are under 1,100,000 clones, under 80% of which are singletons. The sequenced sample was memory CD4+ T cells sorted from blood. As for subset: CD45RA-negative fraction. The source of these receptors is a man between 18 and 35 years old in good health.

V and J are TRBV7-9 and TRBJ1-1, with D possibly being TRBD1 (5 bases). Germline V gives CDR1 SEHNR, CDR2 FQNEAQ (reference sequence). The CDR3 loop spans 12 amino acids. The V end was cut by 5 bases, the J end by 7 bases, with 11 bases between. The CDR3 DNA reads as TGTGCCAGCAGCGAGCGGGACCATGAAGCTTTCTTT. This sequence encodes CASSERDHEAFF.

The chain uses TRBV6-1 and TRBJ2-2; D call uncertain. Germline V lookup: CDR1 MNHNS, CDR2 SASEGT. V was cut by 1 base and J by 7 bases, with 7 bases left in between. The CDR3 runs 13 residues. This CDR3 is CASSEVSNGELFF. The CDR3 nucleotides read TGTGCCAGCAGTGAAGTATCTAACGGGGAGCTGTTTTTT.

The V gene is TRBV11-2, the J gene TRBJ2-5; D is unclear. CDR3 length: 13 amino acids. The V gene's germline CDR1 is SGHAT and CDR2 FQNNGV. V lost 4 bases and J 5 bases, leaving 11 bases between the germline ends. CDR3 DNA sequence: TGTGCCAGCAGCTCGCTAGTAGGGGAGACCCAGTACTTC. Its translation is CASSSLVGETQYF.

DNA for the CDR3: TGTGCCAGCAGTTACGGCGGACTAGCGGCTGACAATGAGCAGTTCTTC. The encoded protein is CASSYGGLAADNEQFF. The rearrangement uses TRBV6-6 and TRBJ2-1; 10 bases match TRBD2. Germline CDR1 MNHNY, CDR2 SVGAGI (reference sequence). The V gene end was trimmed by 2 bases and the J gene end by 5 bases; junction bases not matched to a gene: 6. The CDR3 totals 16 residues.

To note about this clone: At one boundary the junction diverges from the germline segment, which might be a read error. The chain links TRBV5-3 to TRBJ1-1; tentative D call: TRBD1 (5 bases). TRBV5-3 falls under the ORF class, with uncertain function. This CDR3 is 15 amino acids long. CDR3 sequence: CASSLVTDGNTEAFF. CDR3 in DNA: TGTGCCAGCAGCTTGGTGACAGACGGGAACACTGAAGCTTTCTTT.

The CDR3: CASSRHWASGGRGGELFF. The CDR3 DNA is TGTGCCAGCAGCCGCCATTGGGCTAGCGGGGGCAGGGGCGGGGAGCTGTTTTTT. The chain couples TRBV12-1 to TRBJ2-2; TRBD2 was called by the table and not checked on the DNA. TRBV12-1 is deemed a pseudogene. The CDR3 runs to 18 residues.

The chain employs TRBV19 and TRBJ2-3; TRBD2 aligns across 7 bases. V dropped 10 bases and J dropped 2; count of bases not matched to a gene: 9. There are 14 residues in the CDR3. CDR1 and CDR2 from the germline V gene are LNHDA and SQIVND (reference sequence). The CDR3 DNA is TGTGCCACTAGGCGGCTAGCGGACACAGATACGCAGTATTTT. Residues: CATRRLADTDTQYF.

This clone was observed a few times. The chain uses TRBV7-2 and TRBJ2-3; D might be TRBD1 or TRBD2, each matching 6 bases. CDR1 is SGHTA and CDR2 is FQGNSA in the germline V gene. V lost 5 bases and J 4 bases, leaving 16 bases between the germline ends. The CDR3 consists of 15 residues. The CDR3 is CASSQPPGASDTQYF. The DNA of the CDR3 is TGTGCCAGCAGCCAACCGCCGGGGGCGTCAGATACGCAGTATTTT.